The present T cell receptor (beta chain) was sequenced within a study of blood T cell repertoires in COVID-19. The overall study: Nucleic acid was either cDNA or gDNA, and it came from T cells, B-cell-depleted T cells, or PBMCs.

This CDR3 is built from 20 residues. V lost 4 bases and J lost 0, with 26 bases in between. Germline V gene sequence: CDR1 MNHEY, CDR2 SVGEGT. The method was immunoSEQ multiplex PCR; TCRdb's version includes in-frame clones alone and lacks a portion of them. The table shows 200,000 to 250,000 clones, with 85% to 90% occurring only once. This TCR came from a man aged 25-45 years with COVID-19, enrolled during active disease. Sequenced: peripheral blood. This chain links TRBV6-2 or TRBV6-3 with TRBJ2-3; TRBD1 might be the D (5 bases). In DNA form, the CDR3 reads TGTGCCAGCAGTTCCCAGTTCGCTGTCCTAACAGGATCTAGCACAGATACGCAGTATTTT. Translation: CASSSQFAVLTGSSTDTQYF.